The 13 T cell receptor beta chains listed next were all sequenced from one sample in a study of persistence of HIV-infected CD4 T cells. The immunoSEQ assay was version 4, run in survey mode. Profiled with immunoSEQ multiplex PCR; TCRdb holds only in-frame clones, not every one. The data show about 33,000 clones, with more than 75% seen just once and under 6.5% held by the top ten. These receptors are not linked to any known antigen. The stimulus was lysate of CMV-infected fibroblasts, 10 ug/mL. Memory cells lacking CD40L and CD69 with high CD45RO were sorted. The starting material was CD4+ T cells sorted from PBMCs after roughly 20-hour stimulation, obtained from a patient who received antiretroviral therapy. These receptors originate from an adult woman with HIV who was CMV-seropositive.

This sequence joins TRBV19 and TRBJ1-5, with D uncertain. CDR3 size: 16 residues. From germline, CDR1 is LNHDA and CDR2 SQIVND (reference sequence). Trimming stripped 0 bases from V and 6 bases from J, with 15 bases between. CDR3 region: CASSIDVPGGSQPQHF. The CDR3 nucleotides read TGTGCCAGTAGTATAGACGTCCCCGGAGGTAGTCAGCCCCAGCATTTT.

The DNA for the CDR3 is TGTGCCAGCAGTGTTCACGGACAGGAATATAATGAAAAACTGTTTTTT. This gives the protein CASSVHGQEYNEKLFF. This chain joins TRBV2 and TRBJ1-4; 7 bases fit TRBD1. Trimming took 4 bases from V and 4 from J; bases not matched to a gene: 9. The CDR3 has 16 amino acids. Looked up from germline, CDR1 is SNHLY and CDR2 is FYNNEI.

J is TRBJ2-1 and V is TRBV19; 7 nucleotides agree with TRBD1. J gave up 4 bases and V 4 bases, and 10 bases lay outside the gene matches. Germline V gene sequence: CDR1 LNHDA, CDR2 SQIVND (reference sequence). The CDR3 extends over 16 amino acids. CDR3 sequence: CASSTSTGKKYNEQFF. The CDR3 region has the DNA TGTGCCAGTAGTACCTCGACAGGGAAAAAATACAATGAGCAGTTCTTC.

The chain carries TRBV9 and TRBJ1-4; possible D gene TRBD1, 6 bases. There are 14 residues in the CDR3. The V end lost 1 base, the J end lost 8 bases, and 12 bases lay between the germline ends. CDR1 is SGDLS and CDR2 is YYNGEE in the germline V gene. The chain's CDR3 is CASSVRGAGEKLFF. In DNA, the CDR3 is TGTGCCAGCAGCGTACGGGGGGCAGGGGAAAAACTGTTTTTT.

V is TRBV5-6 and J is TRBJ2-5; D is ambiguous. Germline lookup yields CDR1 SGHDT and CDR2 YYEEEE. The CDR3 is 15 residues long. Trimming cost V 4 bases and J 2 bases, with 15 bases left between them. The CDR3 DNA sequence: TGTGCCAGCAGCCGAGGACCGCGAGATCAAGAGACCCAGTACTTC. Residues: CASSRGPRDQETQYF.

The chain employs TRBV5-1 and TRBJ2-1, with 11 bases lining up with TRBD1. The CDR3 is 15 amino acids. The V gene's germline CDR1 is SGHRS and CDR2 YFSETQ. The V segment lost 4 bases and the J segment 9 bases; nucleotides outside the gene matches: 9. This chain's CDR3 is CASSTRDRGSSEQFF. The DNA for the CDR3 is TGCGCCAGCAGCACCCGGGACAGGGGGTCGAGTGAGCAGTTCTTC.

The J gene is TRBJ2-7, the V gene TRBV7-9, with 7 positions matching TRBD2. The length of the CDR3 is 15 residues. Per the germline V gene, CDR1 is SEHNR and CDR2 is FQNEAQ (reference sequence). The V and J ends lost 3 bases and 3 bases, in that order; junction bases with no gene match: 8. CDR3 DNA: TGTGCCAGCAGCTTTCGGGGAGGGGCGGACTACGAGCAGTACTTC. It translates to CASSFRGGADYEQYF.

The rearrangement uses TRBV29-1 and TRBJ1-1; D is unclear. The CDR3 spans 15 residues. The V and J ends lost 3 bases and 1 base respectively, with 15 bases between them. Germline CDR1 is SQVTM and CDR2 is ANQGSEA. The CDR3 sequence is CSVDLADPSNTEAFF. CDR3 coding DNA: TGCAGCGTTGACTTGGCAGATCCCTCGAACACTGAAGCTTTCTTT.

The chain links TRBV21-1 to TRBJ2-2; TRBD1 is the table's D call, not checked against the DNA. TRBV21-1 is designated a pseudogene. The CDR3 consists of 15 residues. The CDR3 spells CATDGDTANTGELFF. The CDR3 bases are TGTGCCACCGACGGGGACACTGCGAACACCGGGGAGCTGTTTTTT.

The chain joins TRBV25-1 to TRBJ1-1; the D gene is possibly TRBD1 (5 bases). V lost 2 bases to trimming and J lost 2 bases, with 18 bases between them. Germline V CDR1 and CDR2: MGHDK, SYGVNS. This CDR3 region has 17 residues. The CDR3 here is CASSELGPPGGNTEAFF. The CDR3 region has the DNA TGTGCCAGCAGTGAACTGGGACCGCCCGGTGGAAACACTGAAGCTTTCTTT.

The chain is built from TRBV29-1 and TRBJ1-2, with 7 bases fitting TRBD1. This CDR3 is built from 12 residues. V lost 7 bases, J lost 2 bases, and 4 bases stayed unmatched. Germline V gene sequence: CDR1 SQVTM, CDR2 ANQGSEA. For the CDR3, the DNA is TGCAGCGGCGAGACAGGGAACTATGGCTACACCTTC. As protein: CSGETGNYGYTF.

The chain carries TRBV5-1 and TRBJ1-4; unclear D gene. V shed 5 bases and J shed 0 bases, with 11 bases lying between them. The CDR3 sequence is 15 residues long. Per germline, CDR1 SGHRS and CDR2 YFSETQ. The CDR3 reads CASRPTVATNEKLFF. The CDR3 nucleotides read TGCGCCAGCAGACCTACAGTTGCAACTAATGAAAAACTGTTTTTT.

The J gene is TRBJ1-2, the V gene TRBV7-9; possible D gene TRBD1, 5 bases. V was trimmed by 5 bases and J by 3 bases, leaving 10 bases between them. In germline, CDR1 is SEHNR, CDR2 FQNEAQ (reference sequence). The CDR3 totals 13 residues. The CDR3: CASSPGRDYGYTF. CDR3 sequence (DNA): TGTGCCAGCAGCCCAGGGAGGGACTATGGCTACACCTTC.